Below, 26 T cell receptor beta chains from the same sample are listed, as sequenced in a study of beta chain features in type 1 diabetes. Expressed TCRB transcripts were sequenced, since all the RNA that had been isolated was reverse transcribed. Sequencing was performed with immunoSEQ multiplex PCR; in TCRdb, only in-frame clones are kept and a portion is missing. The data contain 300,000 to 350,000 clones, around 8% of them singletons. Input material: central memory CD4+ T cells from blood. The receptors were sampled from a woman aged 18-29 years in good health.

The J gene is TRBJ2-7, the V gene TRBV7-2, with a weak D call TRBD1 (6 bases). V shed 5 bases and J shed 3 bases, with 11 bases lying between them. Germline CDR1 is SGHTA and CDR2 is FQGNSA. This CDR3 is 13 amino acids long. In nucleotides, the CDR3 is TGTGCCAGCAGCGTCGACAGGTTCTACGAGCAGTACTTC. It specifies CASSVDRFYEQYF.

The chain joins TRBV2 to TRBJ1-1, with no clear D. Germline V lookup: CDR1 SNHLY, CDR2 FYNNEI. V gave up 7 bases and J gave up 0 bases, with 9 bases separating them. CDR3 size: 13 residues. CDR3 loop: CASTGQLNTEAFF. The CDR3, as DNA: TGTGCCAGCACGGGCCAGTTGAACACTGAAGCTTTCTTT.

A word on this clone: The sample contains more than one DNA sequence encoding this CDR3. This sequence joins TRBV28 and TRBJ2-6; D is undetermined. V shed 4 bases and J shed 1 base, with 2 bases lying between them. Germline assignment: CDR1 MDHEN and CDR2 SYDVKM. The CDR3 is made up of 13 amino acids. The CDR3 loop reads CASSSSGANVLTF. Here the CDR3 DNA reads TGTGCCAGCAGTTCATCTGGGGCCAACGTCCTGACTTTC.

The V gene is TRBV6-1, the J gene TRBJ2-3; D is undetermined. CDR3 length: 12 residues. Trimming took 6 bases from V and 6 from J, leaving 10 bases between them. CDR1 is MNHNS and CDR2 is SASEGT in the germline V gene. The CDR3 reads CASSPNSDTQYF. DNA of the CDR3: TGTGCCAGCAGCCCGAACAGTGATACGCAGTATTTT.

This chain uses TRBV2 with TRBJ1-3; 8 nucleotides agree with TRBD1. The CDR3 sequence is 16 residues long. The J segment lost 2 bases and the V segment lost 2 bases, leaving 5 bases of the junction unmatched. The germline V gene has CDR1 SNHLY and CDR2 FYNNEI. CDR3 sequence: CASSEFSTGAGNTIYF. The CDR3 nucleotides read TGTGCCAGCAGTGAATTTTCGACAGGGGCTGGAAACACCATATATTTT.

V gene TRBV29-1 combines with J gene TRBJ1-2; TRBD1 matches at 8 bases. V shed 5 bases, J shed 6 bases, and the junction held 8 bases outside the gene matches. Germline CDR1 SQVTM, CDR2 ANQGSEA. This CDR3 is built from 13 residues. The CDR3 DNA reads as TGCAGCGTTTACAGGGGGAATAATGATGGCTACACCTTC. Amino acid sequence: CSVYRGNNDGYTF.

The table lists this clone with many counts. CDR3 sequence reads: CASSFGADEKLFF. The CDR3 DNA sequence: TGTGCCAGCAGCTTTGGGGCCGATGAAAAACTGTTTTTT. The chain is built from TRBV5-5 and TRBJ1-4, with D tentatively TRBD1 (5 bases). This CDR3 has 13 residues. Deletions cut 2 bases from V and 6 bases from J, with 8 bases between. Germline CDR1 and CDR2: SGHKS and YYEKEE (reference sequence).

This clone was seen a handful of times. The rearrangement joins TRBV28 to TRBJ2-7; TRBD1 or TRBD2 may be the D gene (5 bases each). The CDR3 has 14 residues. Trimming cost V 7 bases and J 3 bases, with 16 bases left between them. Germline V gene lookup returns CDR1 MDHEN and CDR2 SYDVKM. CDR3: CASMFAGGLYEQYF. In DNA, the CDR3 is TGTGCCAGCATGTTCGCTGGGGGTCTCTACGAGCAGTACTTC.

This clone has just a few counts. The chain recombines TRBV4-2 with TRBJ2-7; 10 bases map to TRBD1. With V trimmed by 2 bases and J by 3 bases, 7 bases remained unmatched. The CDR3 consists of 16 residues. Germline CDR1 and CDR2: LGHNA and YNFKEQ. CDR3 loop: CASSQTKDRGLYEQYF. CDR3 coding DNA: TGTGCCAGCAGCCAAACCAAAGACAGGGGGCTCTACGAGCAGTACTTC.

Many counts were recorded for this clone. This sequence joins TRBV4-3 and TRBJ2-1; D gene uncertain. V gave up 0 bases and J gave up 4 bases, with 13 bases separating them. Germline CDR1 is LGHNA and CDR2 is YSLEER. This CDR3 region has 16 residues. The CDR3 protein is CASSQDSVTGYNEQFF. Here the CDR3 DNA reads TGCGCCAGCAGCCAAGACTCGGTCACTGGGTACAATGAGCAGTTCTTC.

The chain is built from TRBV7-8 and TRBJ2-3; 8 bases align to TRBD1. V lost 2 bases to trimming and J lost 3 bases; unmatched junction nucleotides: 4. The germline V gene has CDR1 SGHVS and CDR2 FQNEAQ. CDR3 length: 15 residues. The CDR3 loop reads CASSLMQGATDTQYF. CDR3 DNA: TGTGCCAGCAGCTTAATGCAGGGGGCTACAGATACGCAGTATTTT.

V is TRBV5-1 and J is TRBJ1-1; no clear D gene. CDR3 length: 14 residues. Trimming took off 1 base at V and 0 bases at J, with 7 bases between the two ends. CDR1 and CDR2 (germline): SGHRS, YFSETQ. CDR3 DNA: TGCGCCAGCAGCTTGAATCCTTTGAACACTGAAGCTTTCTTT. Amino acids: CASSLNPLNTEAFF. Using reference TRBV5-1 and TRBJ1-1 for the parts outside the CDR3, the full variable domain is KAGVTQTPRYLIKTRGQQVTLSCSPISGHRSVSWYQQTPGQGLQFLFEYFSETQRNKGNFPGRFSGRQFSNSRSEMNVSTLELGDSALYLCASSLNPLNTEAFFGQGTRLTVV.

This clone was seen more than once but under ten times. The chain couples TRBV29-1 to TRBJ2-3, with 8 bases aligning to TRBD1. Germline V CDR1 and CDR2: SQVTM, ANQGSEA. The trim removed 1 base at V and 5 bases at J, leaving 11 bases unmatched. This CDR3 is 16 amino acids long. CDR3 residues: CSVEAPDREGGDTQYF. CDR3 DNA: TGCAGCGTTGAAGCCCCGGACAGGGAAGGAGGAGATACGCAGTATTTT.

This clone was seen a handful of times. This sequence is one base from a far larger clone and is likely a read error. This sample includes further DNA sequences coding for the same CDR3. This rearrangement joins TRBV29-1 to TRBJ2-1, with D perhaps TRBD1 or TRBD2 (5 bases each). Germline lookup yields CDR1 SQVTM and CDR2 ANQGSEA. The CDR3 is made up of 12 amino acids. V was cut by 6 bases and J by 7 bases, with 13 bases left in between. CDR3 region: CSVSAGGNEQFF. The CDR3 region has the DNA TGCAGCGTGTCGGCTGGGGGTAATGAGCAGTTCTTC.

Only one count was recorded for this clone. Just one base apart from a much larger clone, this may be a read error. CDR3 bases: TGTGCCAGCAGCGTGCGGACAGGGGCGGCTGCTGAAGCTTTCTTT. Its protein product is CASSVRTGAAAEAFF. The chain is built from TRBV11-1 and TRBJ1-1; 9 bases agree with TRBD1. The CDR3 loop spans 15 amino acids. Germline V gene lookup returns CDR1 SGHAT and CDR2 FQDESV (reference sequence). The trim removed 5 bases at V and 6 bases at J, leaving 10 bases unmatched.

In the case of this clone: One end of the junction is discordant with germline, which a read error may explain. CDR3 in DNA: TGTGCCAGCAGCCCCGGGACTAGCGGGAGCACGGATACGCAGTATTTT. Translation: CASSPGTSGSTDTQYF. The chain couples TRBV5-4 to TRBJ2-3; 14 nucleotides agree with TRBD2. The V gene's germline CDR1 is SGHNT and CDR2 YYREEE (reference sequence). CDR3 length: 16 residues.

The chain combines TRBV9 with TRBJ2-2; D call uncertain. V was clipped by 0 bases and J by 2 bases, with 11 bases between them. This CDR3 has 16 amino acids. CDR1 SGDLS and CDR2 YYNGEE come from the germline V gene. Here the CDR3 DNA reads TGTGCCAGCAGCGTAGACCCGGGTACAAACACCGGGGAGCTGTTTTTT. Residues: CASSVDPGTNTGELFF.

This chain connects TRBV29-1 to TRBJ2-1, with a tentative D call TRBD1 (5 bases). V was shortened by 3 bases and J by 7 bases, with 16 bases between the two germline ends. CDR3 length equals 14 residues. Germline V CDR1 and CDR2: SQVTM, ANQGSEA. The CDR3 region has the DNA TGCAGCGTTGATTCAGGGTACGGTGGAAATGAGCAGTTCTTC. It translates to CSVDSGYGGNEQFF.

Only a few counts were recorded for this clone. The chain links TRBV7-2 to TRBJ2-4; D remains unclear. Germline CDR1 reads SGHTA; CDR2 reads FQGNSA. V was clipped by 5 bases and J by 10 bases, with 15 bases between them. The CDR3 length is 13 residues. Here the CDR3 reads CASSHSARNIQYF. Here the CDR3 DNA reads TGTGCCAGCAGCCACAGCGCTCGCAATATTCAGTACTTC.

This clone was observed a few times. This chain joins TRBV4-2 and TRBJ2-1; 12 bases align to TRBD2. The CDR3 totals 15 residues. Germline V gives CDR1 LGHNA, CDR2 YNFKEQ. V lost 1 base, J lost 5 bases, and 0 bases stayed unmatched. The CDR3 here is CASSQGTSGNNEQFF. CDR3 bases: TGTGCCAGCAGCCAAGGGACTAGCGGGAACAATGAGCAGTTCTTC.

A few counts support this clone. This chain joins TRBV7-9 and TRBJ2-6; 7 bases line up with TRBD1. The junction had 8 bases not matched to a gene; V was cut back by 5 bases and J by 1 base. The CDR3 has 17 residues. Germline V gives CDR1 SEHNR, CDR2 FQNEAQ (reference sequence). CDR3 DNA: TGTGCCAGCAGCCGACAAGTGACAGGGTCTGGGGCCAACGTCCTGACTTTC. Its protein is CASSRQVTGSGANVLTF.

This clone was seen a few times. This chain uses TRBV20-1 with TRBJ2-1; no firm D call. There are 11 residues in the CDR3. CDR1 and CDR2 from the germline V gene are DFQATT and SNEGSKA (reference sequence). CDR3 nucleotide sequence: TGCAGCCAAACCCGTGGTGGTGAGCAGTTCTTC. This encodes CSQTRGGEQFF.

This clone was found a few times. The chain has TRBV9 and TRBJ2-2, with D possibly matching TRBD2 (5 bases). The CDR3 length is 13 residues. Germline loops: CDR1 SGDLS, CDR2 YYNGEE. Trimming stripped 6 bases from V and 1 base from J, with 7 bases between. Here the CDR3 reads CASTRGNTGELFF. Written as DNA, the CDR3 is TGTGCCAGCACTCGGGGGAACACCGGGGAGCTGTTTTTT.

In its sample, this clone was seen a few times. This chain connects TRBV29-1 to TRBJ1-1, with D maybe TRBD1 (6 bases). Germline V gives CDR1 SQVTM, CDR2 ANQGSEA. The CDR3 covers 14 residues. Trimming left V 6 bases short and J 7 bases short, with 21 bases between. CDR3 region: CSVLLGGSEGEAFF. The CDR3 coding sequence is TGCAGCGTCCTACTAGGGGGGAGTGAGGGTGAAGCTTTCTTT.

Only a few counts were recorded for this clone. The V call is TRBV7-2, the J call TRBJ2-1; TRBD1 agrees at 9 bases. The CDR3 is 18 residues long. In germline, CDR1 is SGHTA, CDR2 FQGNSA. Trimming at V came to 3 bases and at J to 7 bases, leaving 16 bases not matched to a gene. Written as DNA, the CDR3 is TGTGCCAGCAGCTTTCGGACAGGGGTATCGTCCGGGTGGAATGAGCAGTTCTTC. As protein: CASSFRTGVSSGWNEQFF.

Only a few counts were recorded for this clone. This chain joins TRBV7-9 and TRBJ2-7, with TRBD1 matching 10 bases. Germline-derived CDR1 and CDR2 are SEHNR and FQNEAQ (reference sequence). The CDR3 runs to 19 residues. The V segment lost 1 base and the J segment 2 bases; nucleotides outside the gene matches: 14. DNA of the CDR3: TGTGCCAGCAGCTTAGGGACAGGGGGACTAACGCAAACCACCTACGAGCAGTACTTC. It yields the protein CASSLGTGGLTQTTYEQYF. The full variable domain, completed using reference TRBV7-9 and TRBJ2-7, is DTGVSQNPRHKITKRGQNVTFRCDPISEHNRLYWYRQTLGQGPEFLTYFQNEAQLEKSRLLSDRFSAERPKGSFSTLEIQRTEQGDSAMYLCASSLGTGGLTQTTYEQYFGPGTRLTVT.